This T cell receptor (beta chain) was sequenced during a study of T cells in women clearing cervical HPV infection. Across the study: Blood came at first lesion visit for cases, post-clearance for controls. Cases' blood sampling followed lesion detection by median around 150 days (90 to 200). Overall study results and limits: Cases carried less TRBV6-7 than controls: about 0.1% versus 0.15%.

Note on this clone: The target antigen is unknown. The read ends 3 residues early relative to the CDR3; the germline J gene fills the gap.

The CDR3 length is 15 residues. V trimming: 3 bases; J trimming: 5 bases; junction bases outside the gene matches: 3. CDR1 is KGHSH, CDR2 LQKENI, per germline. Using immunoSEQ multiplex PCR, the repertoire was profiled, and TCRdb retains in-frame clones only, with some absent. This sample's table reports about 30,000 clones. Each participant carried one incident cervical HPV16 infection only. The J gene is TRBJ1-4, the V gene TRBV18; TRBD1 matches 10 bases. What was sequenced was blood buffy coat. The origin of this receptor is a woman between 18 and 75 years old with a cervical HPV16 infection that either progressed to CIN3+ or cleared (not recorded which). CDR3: CASSPPGQGNEKLFF. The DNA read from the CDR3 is TGTGCCAGCTCACCCCCGGGACAGGGGAATGAAAAA.